Presented here are 20 T cell receptor beta chains from one specimen sequenced in a study of blood T cell repertoires in COVID-19. The repertoire was sequenced with immunoSEQ multiplex PCR; TCRdb's copy has only in-frame clones and lacks some. This table holds roughly 140,000 clones, 84% found once. The sequenced material came from peripheral blood. These receptors were obtained from a woman in her forties or fifties in a cohort sampled during active or convalescent COVID-19.

This chain connects TRBV6-6 to TRBJ2-5; 11 nucleotides agree with TRBD2. With 6 bases clipped from V and 4 bases from J, the junction kept 7 bases outside the gene matches. The CDR3 is 15 residues long. The germline V gene has CDR1 MNHNY and CDR2 SVGAGI (reference sequence). CDR3 bases: TGTGCCAGCAGACGTAGCGGGGGGGCCGGAGAGACCCAGTACTTC. Protein product: CASRRSGGAGETQYF.

With regard to this clone: Relative to the germline gene, one junction end is altered; a read error may explain this. The gene calls are TRBV5-1 and TRBJ1-6; D perhaps matches TRBD1 (6 bases). Germline loops: CDR1 SGHRS, CDR2 YFSETQ. This CDR3 is built from 16 residues. CDR3 coding DNA: TGCGCCAGCAGCTTGACCCCGGGACACCAGAATTCACCTCTCCACTTT. Protein sequence: CASSLTPGHQNSPLHF. The whole variable domain, remainder taken from reference TRBV5-1 and TRBJ1-6, is KAGVTQTPRYLIKTRGQQVTLSCSPISGHRSVSWYQQTPGQGLQFLFEYFSETQRNKGNFPGRFSGRQFSNSRSEMNVSTLELGDSALYLCASSLTPGHQNSPLHFGNGTRLTVT.

V is TRBV30 and J is TRBJ2-7, with a possible D match to TRBD2 (7 bases). The V gene's germline CDR1 is GTSNPN and CDR2 SVGIG (reference sequence). This CDR3 has 13 residues. V lost 3 bases, J lost 2 bases, and 11 bases lay in between. The CDR3 here is CAWRGGGTYEQYF. In DNA, the CDR3 is TGTGCCTGGAGGGGAGGGGGAACCTACGAGCAGTACTTC.

This chain connects TRBV20-1 to TRBJ2-7, with 15 bases matching TRBD2. The CDR3 is 18 amino acids. Trimming removed 3 bases from V and 0 bases from J; junction bases left unmatched: 9. Germline CDR1 reads DFQATT; CDR2 reads SNEGSKA (reference sequence). The CDR3 region is CSASVPGTSGGFSYEQYF. CDR3 in DNA: TGCAGTGCTAGTGTCCCGGGGACTAGCGGGGGGTTCTCCTACGAGCAGTACTTC.

The chain links TRBV7-2 to TRBJ2-7, with D perhaps matching TRBD2 (5 bases). V was shortened by 2 bases and J by 2 bases, with 13 bases between the two germline ends. CDR1 is SGHTA and CDR2 is FQGNSA in the germline V gene. The CDR3 extends over 15 amino acids. The CDR3 DNA sequence: TGTGCCAGCAGCTTATGGTTCGGGAACGCCTACGAGCAGTACTTC. Translated, it gives CASSLWFGNAYEQYF.

The V call is TRBV3-1 (or the pseudogene TRBV3-2), the J call TRBJ1-6, with D maybe TRBD1 (6 bases). Germline CDR1 is LGHDT and CDR2 is YNNKEL (reference sequence). The CDR3 totals 13 residues. The V gene lost 3 bases and the J gene lost 9 bases, with 9 bases spanning the gap. The CDR3 DNA reads TGTGCCAGCAGCCAGGGGGCACGTTCACCCCTCCACTTT. It specifies CASSQGARSPLHF.

The V call is TRBV3-1 (or the pseudogene TRBV3-2), the J call TRBJ1-4; D is possibly TRBD1 (5 bases). With 2 bases removed from V and 6 bases from J, the gap between germline ends came to 10 bases. Per the germline V gene, CDR1 is LGHDT and CDR2 is YNNKEL (reference sequence). The CDR3 sequence is 14 residues long. The CDR3 here is CASSQKGTYEKLFF. The CDR3 nucleotides are TGTGCCAGCAGCCAAAAGGGGACTTATGAAAAACTGTTTTTT.

This clone was seen more than once but under ten times. The chain recombines TRBV20-1 with TRBJ1-4, with D hard to call. Germline CDR1 reads DFQATT; CDR2 reads SNEGSKA (reference sequence). V lost 3 bases to trimming and J lost 4 bases, with 15 bases between them. CDR3 size: 15 residues. The CDR3 is CSASRRGGLNEKLFF. The CDR3 DNA is TGCAGTGCTAGTCGGCGGGGAGGCCTTAATGAAAAACTGTTTTTT.

The gene calls are TRBV7-2 and TRBJ1-5; a possible D gene is TRBD1 (5 bases). V was shortened by 3 bases and J by 7 bases, with 10 bases between the two germline ends. Germline values: CDR1 SGHTA, CDR2 FQGNSA. The CDR3 spans 13 residues. Here the CDR3 reads CASSFGEGQPQHF. For the CDR3, the DNA is TGTGCCAGCAGCTTCGGGGAGGGGCAGCCCCAGCATTTT.

V gene TRBV24-1 combines with J gene TRBJ2-3; TRBD1 might be the D (6 bases). V lost 7 bases and J 11 bases, leaving 15 bases between the germline ends. Looked up from germline, CDR1 is KGHDR and CDR2 is SFDVKD. The CDR3 totals 12 residues. The CDR3 nucleotides are TGTGCCACCAGCCTTATAGGGGGATTGCAGTATTTT. It is translated as CATSLIGGLQYF.

The chain carries TRBV13 and TRBJ2-3, with D possibly being TRBD2 (6 bases). Germline CDR1 and CDR2: PRHDT and FYEKMQ (reference sequence). V lost 7 bases and J lost 3, with 17 bases in between. This CDR3 spans 15 amino acids. This CDR3 is CASTSAAGITDTQYF. The CDR3 DNA follows: TGTGCCAGCACCTCCGCGGCGGGAATAACAGATACGCAGTATTTT.

The V and J genes are TRBV29-1 and TRBJ2-1; the match to TRBD2 covers 16 bases. The V segment lost 6 bases and the J segment 4 bases; nucleotides outside the gene matches: 9. The CDR3 is 17 amino acids. Germline V lookup: CDR1 SQVTM, CDR2 ANQGSEA. CDR3 residues: CSVAGTSGGAGYNEQFF. CDR3 DNA sequence: TGCAGCGTAGCCGGGACTAGCGGGGGGGCTGGGTACAATGAGCAGTTCTTC.

The CDR3 DNA reads as TGTGCCAGCAGCCGATCTACAGGGTCGGACGGCACTGAAGCTTTCTTT. Its translation: CASSRSTGSDGTEAFF. This chain joins TRBV7-9 and TRBJ1-1; a weak D match, TRBD1 (6 bases). Trimming pared 5 bases from V and 4 bases from J, leaving 20 bases between. CDR3 length: 16 residues. In germline, CDR1 is SEHNR, CDR2 FQNEAQ (reference sequence).

V is TRBV20-1 and J is TRBJ2-4, with 7 nucleotides matching TRBD1. CDR1 DFQATT and CDR2 SNEGSKA come from the germline V gene (reference sequence). This CDR3 comprises 11 residues. The DNA of the CDR3 is TGCAGCTACGTACAGGGGAACATTCAGTACTTC. As protein: CSYVQGNIQYF.

This clone has only one observation. The chain carries TRBV7-9 and TRBJ1-4; a weak D match, TRBD1 (6 bases). The V and J ends lost 4 bases and 0 bases respectively, with 9 bases between them. This CDR3 is 15 amino acids long. Germline CDR1 reads SEHNR; CDR2 reads FQNEAQ (reference sequence). The CDR3 DNA is TGTGCCAGCAGCTACCAGGGGACAACTAATGAAAAACTGTTTTTT. This sequence encodes CASSYQGTTNEKLFF.

The chain has TRBV29-1 and TRBJ1-1; 8 positions match TRBD1. This CDR3 has 13 amino acids. The ends lost 4 bases at V and 5 bases at J; junction bases unmatched: 6. The germline V gene encodes CDR1 SQVTM and CDR2 ANQGSEA. CDR3 loop: CSVAGQDGTEAFF. In nucleotides, the CDR3 is TGCAGCGTTGCGGGACAGGATGGAACTGAAGCTTTCTTT.

This clone showed up just a few times. The chain combines TRBV24-1 with TRBJ2-1; 8 positions match TRBD1. V dropped 3 bases and J dropped 4; count of bases not matched to a gene: 7. CDR3 length: 16 amino acids. Germline V gene data show CDR1 as KGHDR and CDR2 as SFDVKD. The CDR3 DNA is TGTGCCACCAGTGATCCCACACAGGGGGATTACAATGAGCAGTTCTTC. This sequence encodes CATSDPTQGDYNEQFF.

This clone occurred once. The chain employs TRBV6-5 and TRBJ1-4, with D possibly being TRBD1 (5 bases). V shed 0 bases and J shed 8 bases, with 13 bases lying between them. The CDR3 extends over 15 amino acids. Germline V CDR1 and CDR2: MNHEY, SVGAGI. Written as DNA, the CDR3 is TGTGCCAGCAGTTACTCGGGGCAGGCGTGGGAAAAACTGTTTTTT. Residues: CASSYSGQAWEKLFF.

This clone was detected a few times. Other DNA sequences in this specimen translate into the identical CDR3. This chain uses TRBV5-1 with TRBJ1-1; no firm D call. Germline-derived CDR1 and CDR2 are SGHRS and YFSETQ. CDR3 length: 14 amino acids. V was trimmed by 0 bases and J by 1 base, leaving 7 bases between them. The CDR3 loop reads CASSLALGNTEAFF. The CDR3 DNA is TGCGCCAGCAGCTTGGCCCTCGGGAACACTGAAGCTTTCTTT.

V and J are TRBV5-1 and TRBJ1-3; D is undetermined. V dropped 0 bases and J dropped 8 bases, with 15 bases sitting between them. Germline V gene data show CDR1 as SGHRS and CDR2 as YFSETQ. The length of the CDR3 is 15 residues. CDR3 loop: CASSLAGMGGDTIYF. The CDR3 bases are TGCGCCAGCAGCTTGGCTGGAATGGGAGGTGACACCATATATTTT.